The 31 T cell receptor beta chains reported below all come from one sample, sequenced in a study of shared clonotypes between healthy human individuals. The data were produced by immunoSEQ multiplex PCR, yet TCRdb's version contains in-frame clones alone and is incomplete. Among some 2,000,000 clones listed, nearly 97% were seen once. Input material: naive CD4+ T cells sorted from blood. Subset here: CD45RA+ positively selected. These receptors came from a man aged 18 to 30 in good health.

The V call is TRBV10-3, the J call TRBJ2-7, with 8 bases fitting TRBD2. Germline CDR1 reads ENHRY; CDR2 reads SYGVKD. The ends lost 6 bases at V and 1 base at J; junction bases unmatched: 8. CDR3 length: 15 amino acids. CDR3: CAISSGTSGSYEQYF. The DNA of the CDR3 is TGTGCCATCAGCTCCGGGACTAGTGGATCCTACGAGCAGTACTTC.

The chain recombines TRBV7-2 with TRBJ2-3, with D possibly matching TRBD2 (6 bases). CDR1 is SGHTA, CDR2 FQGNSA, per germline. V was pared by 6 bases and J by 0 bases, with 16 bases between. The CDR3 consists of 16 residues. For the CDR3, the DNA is TGTGCCAGCAGTAGGAGCGGGCTGGGGAGCACAGATACGCAGTATTTT. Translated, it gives CASSRSGLGSTDTQYF.

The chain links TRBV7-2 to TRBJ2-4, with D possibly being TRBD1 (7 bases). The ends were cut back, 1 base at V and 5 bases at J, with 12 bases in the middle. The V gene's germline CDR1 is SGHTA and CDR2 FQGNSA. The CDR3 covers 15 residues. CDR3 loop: CASSLVPRGENIQYF. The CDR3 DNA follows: TGTGCCAGCAGCTTAGTTCCCAGGGGGGAAAACATTCAGTACTTC.

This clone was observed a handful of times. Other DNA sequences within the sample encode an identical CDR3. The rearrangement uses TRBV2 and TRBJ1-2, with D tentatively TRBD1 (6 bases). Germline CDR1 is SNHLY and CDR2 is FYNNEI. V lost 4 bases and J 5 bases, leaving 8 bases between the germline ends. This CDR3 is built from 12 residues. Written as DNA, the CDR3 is TGTGCCAGCAGTGCAACAGGGTATGGCTACACCTTC. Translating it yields CASSATGYGYTF.

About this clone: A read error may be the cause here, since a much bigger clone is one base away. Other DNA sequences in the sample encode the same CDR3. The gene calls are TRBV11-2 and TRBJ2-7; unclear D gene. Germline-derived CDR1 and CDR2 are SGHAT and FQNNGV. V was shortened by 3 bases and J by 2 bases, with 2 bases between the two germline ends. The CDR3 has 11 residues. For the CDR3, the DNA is TGTGCCAGCAGCTTGACCTACGAGCAGTACTTC. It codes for CASSLTYEQYF.

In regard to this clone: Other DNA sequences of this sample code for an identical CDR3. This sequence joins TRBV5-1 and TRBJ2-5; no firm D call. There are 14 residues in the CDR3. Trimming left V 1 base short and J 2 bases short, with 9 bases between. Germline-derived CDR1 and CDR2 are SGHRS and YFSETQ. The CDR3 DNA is TGCGCCAGCAGCTTGTATGGTGGGCAAGAGACCCAGTACTTC. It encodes CASSLYGGQETQYF.

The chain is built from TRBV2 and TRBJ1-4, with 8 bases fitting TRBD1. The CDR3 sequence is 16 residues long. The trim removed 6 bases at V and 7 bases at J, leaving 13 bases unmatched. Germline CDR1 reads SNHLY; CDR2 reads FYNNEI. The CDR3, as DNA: TGTGCCAGCAGCGGAAAAGCAGGGGGCGGGGGTGAAAAACTGTTTTTT. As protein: CASSGKAGGGGEKLFF.

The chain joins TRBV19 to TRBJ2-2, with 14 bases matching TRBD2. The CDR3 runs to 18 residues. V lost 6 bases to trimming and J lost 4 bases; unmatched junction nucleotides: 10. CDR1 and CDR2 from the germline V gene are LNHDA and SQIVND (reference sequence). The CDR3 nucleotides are TGTGCCAGTAGGCCGGGACTAGCGGGAGAAGGGAGCACCGGGGAGCTGTTTTTT. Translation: CASRPGLAGEGSTGELFF.

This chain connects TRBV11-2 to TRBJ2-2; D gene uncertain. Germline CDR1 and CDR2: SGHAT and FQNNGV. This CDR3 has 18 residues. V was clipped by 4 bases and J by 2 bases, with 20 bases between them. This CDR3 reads CASSSKGTWGVNTGELFF. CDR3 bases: TGTGCCAGCAGCTCTAAAGGCACGTGGGGTGTAAACACCGGGGAGCTGTTTTTT.

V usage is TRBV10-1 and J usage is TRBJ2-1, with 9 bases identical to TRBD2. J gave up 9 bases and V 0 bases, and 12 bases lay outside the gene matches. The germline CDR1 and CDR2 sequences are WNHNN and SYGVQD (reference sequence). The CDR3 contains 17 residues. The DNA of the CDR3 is TGCGCCAGCAGTGAGTCTGTCGGGGTAGCGGGAGCGGCTGAGCAGTTCTTC. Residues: CASSESVGVAGAAEQFF.

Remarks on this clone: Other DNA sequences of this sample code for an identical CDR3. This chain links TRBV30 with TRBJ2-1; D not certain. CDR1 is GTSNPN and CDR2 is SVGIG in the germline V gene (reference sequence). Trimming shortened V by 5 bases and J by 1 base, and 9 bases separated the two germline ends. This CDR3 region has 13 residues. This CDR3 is CAWRPSSYNEQFF. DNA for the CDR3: TGTGCCTGGCGTCCTAGTTCCTACAATGAGCAGTTCTTC. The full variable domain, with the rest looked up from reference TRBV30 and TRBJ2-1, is SQTIHQWPATLVQPVGSPLSLECTVEGTSNPNLYWYRQAAGRGLQLLFYSVGIGQISSEVPQNLSASRPQDRQFILSSKKLLLSDSGFYLCAWRPSSYNEQFFGPGTRLTVL.

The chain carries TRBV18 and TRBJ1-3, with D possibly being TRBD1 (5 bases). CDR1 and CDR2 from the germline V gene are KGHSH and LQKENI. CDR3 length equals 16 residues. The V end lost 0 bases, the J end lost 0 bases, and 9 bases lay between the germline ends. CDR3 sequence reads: CASSPPGAYSGNTIYF. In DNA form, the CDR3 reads TGTGCCAGCTCACCACCAGGGGCTTACTCTGGAAACACCATATATTTT.

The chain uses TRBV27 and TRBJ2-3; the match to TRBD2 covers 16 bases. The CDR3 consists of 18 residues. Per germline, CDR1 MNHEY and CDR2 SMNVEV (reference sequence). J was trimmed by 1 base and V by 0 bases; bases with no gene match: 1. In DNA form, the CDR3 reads TGTGCCAGCAGTTTATCGGGACTAGCGGGAGGGCGCACAGATACGCAGTATTTT. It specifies CASSLSGLAGGRTDTQYF.

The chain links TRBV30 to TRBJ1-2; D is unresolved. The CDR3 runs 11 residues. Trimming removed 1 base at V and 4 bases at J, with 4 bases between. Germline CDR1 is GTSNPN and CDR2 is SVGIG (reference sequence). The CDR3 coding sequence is TGTGCCTGGAGTGGGTTCTATGGCTACACCTTC. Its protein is CAWSGFYGYTF.

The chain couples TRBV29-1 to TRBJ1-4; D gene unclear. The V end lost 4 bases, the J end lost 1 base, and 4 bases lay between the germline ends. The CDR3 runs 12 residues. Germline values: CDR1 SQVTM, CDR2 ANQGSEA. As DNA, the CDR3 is TGCAGCGTTGGAGTAACTAATGAAAAACTGTTTTTT. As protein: CSVGVTNEKLFF.

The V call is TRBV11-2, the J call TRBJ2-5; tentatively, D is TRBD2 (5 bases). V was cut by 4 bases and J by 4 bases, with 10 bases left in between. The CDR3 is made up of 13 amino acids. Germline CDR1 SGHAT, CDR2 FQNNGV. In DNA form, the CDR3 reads TGTGCCAGCAGCTCCTCTGGGAGAGAGACCCAGTACTTC. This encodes CASSSSGRETQYF.

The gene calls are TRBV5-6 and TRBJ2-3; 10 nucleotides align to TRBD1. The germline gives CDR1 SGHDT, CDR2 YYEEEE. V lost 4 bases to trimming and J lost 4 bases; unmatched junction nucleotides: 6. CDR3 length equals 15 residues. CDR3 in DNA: TGTGCCAGCAGCAGATCCGGGACAGGGGCAGATACGCAGTATTTT. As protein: CASSRSGTGADTQYF.

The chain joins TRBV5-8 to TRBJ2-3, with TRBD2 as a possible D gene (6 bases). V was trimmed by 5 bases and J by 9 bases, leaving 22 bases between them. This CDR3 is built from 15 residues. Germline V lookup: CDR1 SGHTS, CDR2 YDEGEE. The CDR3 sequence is CASSFSGRTSGTQYF. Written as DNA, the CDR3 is TGTGCCAGCAGTTTCTCCGGGCGCACCAGCGGGACGCAGTATTTT.

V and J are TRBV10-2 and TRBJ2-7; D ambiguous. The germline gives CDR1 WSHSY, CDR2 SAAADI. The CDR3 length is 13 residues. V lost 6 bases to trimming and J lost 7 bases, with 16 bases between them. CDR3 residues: CASSRPLVTEQYF. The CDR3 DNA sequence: TGCGCCAGCAGCCGACCCTTGGTCACTGAGCAGTACTTC.

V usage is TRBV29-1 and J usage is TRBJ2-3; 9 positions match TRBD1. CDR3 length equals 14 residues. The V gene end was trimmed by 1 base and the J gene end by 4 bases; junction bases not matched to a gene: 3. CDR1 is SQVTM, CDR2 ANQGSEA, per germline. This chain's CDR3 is CSVEGDRVADTQYF. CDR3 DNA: TGCAGCGTTGAAGGGGACAGGGTAGCAGATACGCAGTATTTT.

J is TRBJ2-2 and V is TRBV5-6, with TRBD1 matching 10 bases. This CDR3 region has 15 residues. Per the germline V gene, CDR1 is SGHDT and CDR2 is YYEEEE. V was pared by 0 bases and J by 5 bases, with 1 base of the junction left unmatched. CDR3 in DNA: TGTGCCAGCAGCTTGGAGGACAGGGGGACCGGGGAGCTGTTTTTT. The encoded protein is CASSLEDRGTGELFF.

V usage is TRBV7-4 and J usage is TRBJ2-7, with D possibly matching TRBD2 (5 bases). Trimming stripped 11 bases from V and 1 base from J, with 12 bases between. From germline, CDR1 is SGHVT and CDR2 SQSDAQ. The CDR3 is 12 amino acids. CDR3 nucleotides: TGTGCCCGCATTCGGGGTTCCTACGAGCAGTACTTC. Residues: CARIRGSYEQYF.

CDR3 DNA: TGTGCCAGTAGTATGGTCCCGGGGGGGACCACCGGGGAGCTGTTTTTT. Translated: CASSMVPGGTTGELFF. V gene TRBV19 combines with J gene TRBJ2-2; 8 positions match TRBD2. The CDR3 sequence is 16 residues long. CDR1 and CDR2 from the germline V gene are LNHDA and SQIVND (reference sequence). V was pared by 3 bases and J by 4 bases, with 7 bases of the junction left unmatched.

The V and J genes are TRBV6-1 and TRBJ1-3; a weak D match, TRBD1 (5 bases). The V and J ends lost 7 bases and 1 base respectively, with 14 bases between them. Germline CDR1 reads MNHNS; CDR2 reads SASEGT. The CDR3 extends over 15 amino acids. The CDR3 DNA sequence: TGTGCCAGCACCCGAGGGGAGGGGTCTGGAAACACCATATATTTT. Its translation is CASTRGEGSGNTIYF.

CDR3 protein: CASSQDLPTGLNGNTIYF. CDR3 DNA sequence: TGCGCCAGCAGCCAAGATCTGCCGACAGGGTTGAATGGAAACACCATATATTTT. V gene TRBV4-3 combines with J gene TRBJ1-3; the match to TRBD1 covers 7 bases. This CDR3 has 18 residues. Germline CDR1 is LGHNA and CDR2 is YSLEER. V was pared by 0 bases and J by 3 bases, with 11 bases of the junction left unmatched.

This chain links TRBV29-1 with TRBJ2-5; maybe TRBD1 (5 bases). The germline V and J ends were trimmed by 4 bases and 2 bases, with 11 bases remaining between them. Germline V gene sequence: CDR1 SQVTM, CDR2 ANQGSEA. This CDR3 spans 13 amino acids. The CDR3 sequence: CSVVSDTQETQYF. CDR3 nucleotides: TGCAGCGTTGTCTCGGACACACAAGAGACCCAGTACTTC. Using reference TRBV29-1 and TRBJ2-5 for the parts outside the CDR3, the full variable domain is SAVISQKPSRDICQRGTSLTIQCQVDSQVTMMFWYRQQPGQSLTLIATANQGSEATYESGFVIDKFPISRPNLTFSTLTVSNMSPEDSSIYLCSVVSDTQETQYFGPGTRLLVL.

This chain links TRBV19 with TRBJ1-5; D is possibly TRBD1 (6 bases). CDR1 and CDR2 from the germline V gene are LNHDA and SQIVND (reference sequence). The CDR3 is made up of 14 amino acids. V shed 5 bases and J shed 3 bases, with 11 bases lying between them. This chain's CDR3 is CASSHTGLNQPQHF. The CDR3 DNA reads TGTGCCAGTAGTCATACAGGGCTCAATCAGCCCCAGCATTTT.

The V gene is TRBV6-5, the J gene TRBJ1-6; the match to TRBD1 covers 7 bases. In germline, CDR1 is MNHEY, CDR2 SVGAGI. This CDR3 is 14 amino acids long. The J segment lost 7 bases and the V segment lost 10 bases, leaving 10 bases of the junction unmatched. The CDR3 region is CAITPGQQNSPLHF. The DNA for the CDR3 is TGTGCCATTACCCCGGGACAGCAAAATTCACCCCTCCACTTT.

The CDR3 spells CASSHAGDRKPQHF. CDR3 DNA sequence: TGCGCCAGCAGCCACGCCGGAGACAGAAAACCCCAGCATTTT. This sequence joins TRBV4-1 and TRBJ1-5, with D maybe TRBD1 (5 bases). CDR1 is MGHRA, CDR2 YSYEKL, per germline. This CDR3 is 14 amino acids long. Deletions cut 3 bases from V and 10 bases from J, with 16 bases between.

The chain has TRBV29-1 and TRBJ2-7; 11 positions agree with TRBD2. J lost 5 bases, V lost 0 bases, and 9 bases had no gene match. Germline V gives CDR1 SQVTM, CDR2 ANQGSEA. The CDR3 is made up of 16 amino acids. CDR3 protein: CSVEDPELAGGHEQYF. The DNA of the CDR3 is TGCAGCGTTGAAGATCCGGAGCTAGCGGGAGGTCACGAGCAGTACTTC.

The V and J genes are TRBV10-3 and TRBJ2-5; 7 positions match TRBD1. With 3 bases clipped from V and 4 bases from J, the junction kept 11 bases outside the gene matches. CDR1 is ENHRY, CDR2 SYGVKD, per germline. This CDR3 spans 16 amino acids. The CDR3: CAISDPRDRPGETQYF. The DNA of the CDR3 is TGTGCCATCAGTGATCCACGGGACAGACCAGGAGAGACCCAGTACTTC.